A single sample gave rise to the 32 T cell receptor beta chains below, sequenced in a study of CD8 T cells in ankylosing spondylitis. Whole-study results and caveats: Typical of ankylosing spondylitis blood, it appeared, was a TCR beta motif of eight highly homologous variants.

These receptors lack a known antigen. TCRdb ran MiXCR on the 5' RACE reads and lists one entry per CDR3 protein. The sample shows about 400,000 distinct CDR3 sequences, approximately 20% of them seen only once. The sample comprised blood, either unsorted or a sorted T cell fraction (not recorded which). These receptors all stem from a male donor with ankylosing spondylitis.

The J gene is TRBJ1-1, the V gene TRBV20-1, with unresolved D. V was cut by 6 bases and J by 1 base, with 12 bases left in between. Per germline, CDR1 DFQATT and CDR2 SNEGSKA (reference sequence). The CDR3 covers 13 residues. Here the CDR3 reads CSALIRQNTEAFF. The DNA of the CDR3 is TGCAGTGCCTTAATTAGACAGAACACTGAAGCTTTCTTT.

The gene calls are TRBV25-1 and TRBJ2-7; D is perhaps TRBD1 or TRBD2 (5 bases each). V lost 4 bases, J lost 0 bases, and 7 bases lay in between. In germline, CDR1 is MGHDK, CDR2 SYGVNS. CDR3 length equals 13 residues. Here the CDR3 reads CASSGDHSYEQYF. The CDR3 DNA reads TGTGCCAGCAGTGGGGACCACTCCTACGAGCAGTACTTC.

The V and J genes are TRBV3-1 and TRBJ2-7; no definite D call. The germline V and J ends were trimmed by 4 bases and 4 bases, with 14 bases remaining between them. This CDR3 spans 14 amino acids. Germline V gives CDR1 LGHDT, CDR2 YNNKEL (reference sequence). The CDR3 DNA sequence: TGTGCCAGCAGCCCGCTTTACAAGATATACGAGCAGTACTTC. It encodes CASSPLYKIYEQYF.

The J gene is TRBJ2-4, the V gene TRBV28, with 8 nucleotides matching TRBD1. This CDR3 region has 19 residues. The germline V gene has CDR1 MDHEN and CDR2 SYDVKM. V trimming: 5 bases; J trimming: 1 base; junction bases outside the gene matches: 16. CDR3 coding DNA: TGTGCCAGCAGTCCCCGACAGGGGATCCGGGACGTCGCCAAAAACATTCAGTACTTC. This gives the protein CASSPRQGIRDVAKNIQYF.

The CDR3 region is CASSEGLADRDIQYF. The DNA for the CDR3 is TGTGCCAGCAGCGAGGGACTAGCGGACAGAGACATTCAGTACTTC. The chain carries TRBV9 and TRBJ2-4; 11 bases map to TRBD2. Germline V gives CDR1 SGDLS, CDR2 YYNGEE. J was trimmed by 8 bases and V by 3 bases; bases with no gene match: 7. The CDR3 runs 15 residues.

The J gene is TRBJ2-4, the V gene TRBV14; 7 nucleotides agree with TRBD2. Germline CDR1 SGHDN, CDR2 FVKESK. The CDR3 spans 19 residues. V trimming: 4 bases; J trimming: 2 bases; junction bases outside the gene matches: 17. The CDR3 DNA reads as TGTGCCAGCAGCCCTCGTGGCGGGAGTACTCCCGGGTCCAAAAACATTCAGTACTTC. Its protein is CASSPRGGSTPGSKNIQYF.

This clonotype was detected a few times. The chain uses TRBV28 and TRBJ2-5; TRBD1 is a possible D gene (5 bases). Germline V gene lookup returns CDR1 MDHEN and CDR2 SYDVKM. The CDR3 has 14 amino acids. The germline V and J ends were trimmed by 2 bases and 4 bases, with 11 bases remaining between them. CDR3 sequence (DNA): TGTGCCAGCAGTTTAAGTCAGGGAACAGAGACCCAGTACTTC. Residues: CASSLSQGTETQYF.

The chain combines TRBV5-1 with TRBJ2-1; 10 bases align to TRBD2. The ends lost 4 bases at V and 4 bases at J; junction bases unmatched: 11. The CDR3 has 17 residues. Germline V gene sequence: CDR1 SGHRS, CDR2 YFSETQ. CDR3 DNA: TGCGCCAGCAGCACCAATAGCGGGAGGCCACAATACAATGAGCAGTTCTTC. It is translated as CASSTNSGRPQYNEQFF.

The chain joins TRBV15 to TRBJ1-1; possible D gene TRBD1, 6 bases. V was clipped by 3 bases and J by 0 bases, with 8 bases between them. This CDR3 contains 14 residues. Germline CDR1 and CDR2: LNHNV and YYDKDF (reference sequence). The CDR3, as DNA: TGTGCCACCAGCAGGGACAGCATGAACACTGAAGCTTTCTTT. Its protein is CATSRDSMNTEAFF.

This clonotype was observed a handful of times. The gene calls are TRBV20-1 and TRBJ1-5, with D perhaps TRBD1 (5 bases). Germline CDR1 reads DFQATT; CDR2 reads SNEGSKA (reference sequence). V was trimmed by 7 bases and J by 1 base, leaving 17 bases between them. CDR3 length: 15 amino acids. CDR3 amino acids: CSGGEGGWSNQPQHF. CDR3 nucleotides: TGCAGTGGGGGGGAGGGCGGTTGGAGCAATCAGCCCCAGCATTTT.

This rearrangement joins TRBV18 to TRBJ2-2; TRBD2 matches 9 bases. The V gene's germline CDR1 is KGHSH and CDR2 LQKENI. Trimming cost V 5 bases and J 4 bases; bases outside gene matches: 8. This CDR3 has 16 residues. CDR3 DNA sequence: TGTGCCAGCTCAAGGGCTGGACTAGCGCGCACCGGGGAGCTGTTTTTT. Translated, it gives CASSRAGLARTGELFF.

The chain links TRBV14 to TRBJ2-1; D gene uncertain. The CDR3 runs to 15 residues. The germline CDR1 and CDR2 sequences are SGHDN and FVKESK. V lost 0 bases, J lost 7 bases, and 13 bases lay in between. In nucleotides, the CDR3 is TGTGCCAGCAGCCAAGAGAGTTTTCTTTGGAATGAGCAGTTCTTC. This sequence encodes CASSQESFLWNEQFF.

This rearrangement joins TRBV14 to TRBJ2-1; no firm D call. With 0 bases removed from V and 10 bases from J, the gap between germline ends came to 7 bases. CDR1 is SGHDN, CDR2 FVKESK, per germline. The CDR3 covers 12 residues. Written as DNA, the CDR3 is TGTGCCAGCAGCCAAGATTTCCAAGAGCAGTTCTTC. Translated: CASSQDFQEQFF.

This chain uses TRBV12-3 or TRBV12-4 with TRBJ2-6; D is ambiguous. V was shortened by 5 bases and J by 0 bases, with 14 bases between the two germline ends. The CDR3 is 17 residues long. CDR3 residues: CASSPSRQYSGANVLTF. The CDR3 DNA sequence: TGTGCCAGCAGTCCCAGCCGACAATACTCTGGGGCCAACGTCCTGACTTTC.

The rearrangement joins TRBV12-3 or TRBV12-4 to TRBJ1-2; D not resolved. The CDR3 covers 14 residues. Trimming left V 1 base short and J 0 bases short, with 6 bases between. The CDR3 here is CASSLGVTNYGYTF. The CDR3 coding sequence is TGTGCCAGCAGTTTAGGGGTTACTAACTATGGCTACACCTTC.

This clonotype has only a few counts. The CDR3 bases are TGTGCCAGCTCAGAAGCGCCGGGACAGGTAAAAGAGACCCAGTACTTC. Amino acids: CASSEAPGQVKETQYF. This rearrangement joins TRBV18 to TRBJ2-5, with 8 bases aligning to TRBD1. Germline-derived CDR1 and CDR2 are KGHSH and LQKENI. V lost 5 bases to trimming and J lost 3 bases; unmatched junction nucleotides: 11. This CDR3 is 16 amino acids long.

This clonotype was seen a few times. V and J are TRBV5-5 and TRBJ1-4, with D perhaps TRBD1 (6 bases). This CDR3 contains 14 residues. Germline V gene data show CDR1 as SGHKS and CDR2 as YYEKEE (reference sequence). V lost 6 bases and J 7 bases, leaving 16 bases between the germline ends. Written as DNA, the CDR3 is TGTGCCAGCACCGGAAGGGGGGCGCGTGAAAAACTGTTTTTT. Translating gives CASTGRGAREKLFF.

In its sample, this clonotype was seen once. J is TRBJ2-7 and V is TRBV11-2, with TRBD2 matching over 10 bases. V dropped 0 bases and J dropped 4; count of bases not matched to a gene: 9. Per germline, CDR1 SGHAT and CDR2 FQNNGV. CDR3 length equals 17 residues. CDR3: CASSLDSGRTIRYEQYF. CDR3 coding DNA: TGTGCCAGCAGCTTAGATAGCGGGAGGACTATTAGGTACGAGCAGTACTTC.

The V and J genes are TRBV29-1 and TRBJ2-3, with no clear D. Germline V gives CDR1 SQVTM, CDR2 ANQGSEA. The CDR3 has 15 residues. The V gene lost 0 bases and the J gene lost 1 base, with 11 bases spanning the gap. The CDR3 DNA sequence: TGCAGCGTTGAAGATACAGCATTCGGCACAGATACGCAGTATTTT. Protein: CSVEDTAFGTDTQYF.

The V call is TRBV11-2, the J call TRBJ2-1, with D unresolved. The CDR3 extends over 16 amino acids. Trimming took off 3 bases at V and 2 bases at J, with 14 bases between the two ends. Germline assignment: CDR1 SGHAT and CDR2 FQNNGV. The CDR3 DNA sequence: TGTGCCAGCAGCTTTTCGTGGGCAGGAACCTACAATGAGCAGTTCTTC. This translates into CASSFSWAGTYNEQFF.

The chain combines TRBV6-1 with TRBJ2-2; D call uncertain. In germline, CDR1 is MNHNS, CDR2 SASEGT. The CDR3 runs to 14 residues. Deletions cut 5 bases from V and 8 bases from J, with 15 bases between. CDR3 region: CASSPDLRSGELFF. The CDR3 nucleotides read TGTGCCAGCAGTCCCGATCTTCGGTCGGGGGAGCTGTTTTTT.

The genes are TRBV20-1 and TRBJ2-7, with 7 bases lining up with TRBD2. The CDR3 consists of 14 residues. The junction had 5 bases not matched to a gene; V was cut back by 1 base and J by 2 bases. CDR1 is DFQATT and CDR2 is SNEGSKA in the germline V gene (reference sequence). The CDR3 coding sequence is TGCAGTGCTAGAGTGGGGGGAGGGCCCTACGAGCAGTACTTC. This sequence encodes CSARVGGGPYEQYF.

There are a few counts of this clonotype. CDR3 sequence reads: CASSIYRGHGSQPQHF. The CDR3 DNA sequence: TGTGCCAGCAGTATATACAGGGGGCATGGTAGTCAGCCCCAGCATTTT. The V gene is TRBV28, the J gene TRBJ1-5; 9 bases agree with TRBD1. Germline CDR1 MDHEN, CDR2 SYDVKM. V lost 5 bases and J lost 6; bases outside the gene matches: 11. The CDR3 has 16 residues.

This clonotype occurred a few times. Written as DNA, the CDR3 is TGCGCCAGCAGCTTAGCCTTCTACAATGAGCAGTTCTTC. This codes for CASSLAFYNEQFF. V usage is TRBV5-1 and J usage is TRBJ2-1, with D uncertain. The CDR3 is made up of 13 amino acids. Trimming took 2 bases from V and 3 from J, leaving 6 bases between them. CDR1 and CDR2 from the germline V gene are SGHRS and YFSETQ.

This rearrangement joins TRBV6-5 to TRBJ2-2; D gene unclear. V was trimmed by 4 bases and J by 6 bases, leaving 9 bases between them. Looked up from germline, CDR1 is MNHEY and CDR2 is SVGAGI. The CDR3 is 13 residues long. The chain's CDR3 is CASSFSFSGELFF. CDR3 DNA sequence: TGTGCCAGCAGTTTCTCCTTTTCCGGGGAGCTGTTTTTT.

This clonotype was recorded once. The chain couples TRBV6-5 to TRBJ2-7; 10 nucleotides agree with TRBD2. The CDR3 runs to 16 residues. Germline V gene data show CDR1 as MNHEY and CDR2 as SVGAGI. Trimming cost V 1 base and J 3 bases; bases outside gene matches: 6. Written as DNA, the CDR3 is TGTGCCAGCAGTTACTGGGCTAGCGGGAGTATCTACGAGCAGTACTTC. This translates into CASSYWASGSIYEQYF.

The chain is built from TRBV15 and TRBJ1-1; D is possibly TRBD1 (6 bases). CDR1 LNHNV and CDR2 YYDKDF come from the germline V gene (reference sequence). Deletions cut 2 bases from V and 5 bases from J, with 12 bases between. CDR3 size: 14 residues. The CDR3 coding sequence is TGTGCCACCAGCAGAAACCTCCAGGGGACTGAAGCTTTCTTT. It translates to CATSRNLQGTEAFF.

This chain uses TRBV6-5 with TRBJ2-1; TRBD2 aligns across 9 bases. This CDR3 has 17 residues. V lost 0 bases to trimming and J lost 6 bases; unmatched junction nucleotides: 9. In germline, CDR1 is MNHEY, CDR2 SVGAGI. CDR3 sequence: CASSYSGLASTGNEQFF. CDR3 coding DNA: TGTGCCAGCAGTTACTCGGGACTAGCCTCCACTGGCAATGAGCAGTTCTTC.

This clonotype was observed a few times. The rearrangement links TRBV7-3 to TRBJ2-1, with 13 bases that match TRBD2. Germline V gene data show CDR1 as SGHTA and CDR2 as FQGTGA. Trimming took 5 bases from V and 5 from J; bases not matched to a gene: 6. This CDR3 comprises 16 residues. As DNA, the CDR3 is TGTGCCAGCAGCGCTCGACTAGCGGGAGGTCACAATGAGCAGTTCTTC. Its translation: CASSARLAGGHNEQFF.

This clonotype was seen ten or more times. The chain joins TRBV5-1 to TRBJ1-1; TRBD1 might be the D (5 bases). There are 13 residues in the CDR3. The germline V gene encodes CDR1 SGHRS and CDR2 YFSETQ. Trimming removed 2 bases from V and 2 bases from J, with 7 bases in between. CDR3 region: CASSFGGNTEAFF. As DNA, the CDR3 is TGCGCCAGCAGCTTCGGGGGTAACACTGAAGCTTTCTTT.

The J gene is TRBJ2-3, the V gene TRBV19; D not certain. V lost 7 bases, J lost 6 bases, and 11 bases lay in between. CDR1 LNHDA and CDR2 SQIVND come from the germline V gene (reference sequence). The CDR3 extends over 12 amino acids. CDR3 coding DNA: TGTGCCAGTAACCTCGAAGGCGATACGCAGTATTTT. Translation gives CASNLEGDTQYF.

The genes are TRBV10-3 and TRBJ1-1, with D uncertain. The CDR3 is 14 amino acids. Germline loops: CDR1 ENHRY, CDR2 SYGVKD. V lost 2 bases, J lost 1 base, and 8 bases lay in between. CDR3 in amino acids: CAISEGPRNTEAFF. CDR3 DNA sequence: TGTGCCATCAGTGAGGGTCCGAGGAACACTGAAGCTTTCTTT.